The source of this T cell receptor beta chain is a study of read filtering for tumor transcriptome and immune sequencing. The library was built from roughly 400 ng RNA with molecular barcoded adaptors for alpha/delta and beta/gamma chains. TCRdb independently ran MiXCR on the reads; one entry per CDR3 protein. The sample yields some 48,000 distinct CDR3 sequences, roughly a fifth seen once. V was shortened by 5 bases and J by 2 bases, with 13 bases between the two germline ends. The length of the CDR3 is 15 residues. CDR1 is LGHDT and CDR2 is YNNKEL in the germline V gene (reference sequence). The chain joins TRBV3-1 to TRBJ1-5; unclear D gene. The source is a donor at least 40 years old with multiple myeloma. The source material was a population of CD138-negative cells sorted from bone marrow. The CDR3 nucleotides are TGTGCCAGCAGCTACGGACTTCCCGGCAATCAGCCCCAGCATTTT. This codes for CASSYGLPGNQPQHF.